The T cell receptor beta chain described here comes from a study of regulatory T cells in long-lasting Graves disease. As for time point: newly diagnosed GD, antithyroid drugs for less than 3 months. RNA from PBMCs was the source of the TCR library. This clonotype was seen ten or more times. Antigen: not known. The TCR beta library used iRepertoire HTBI primers with Arm-PCR amplification of CDR3. TCRdb re-derived calls from the multiplex PCR reads in MiXCR, one entry per CDR3 protein. Found here are over 400,000 distinct CDR3 sequences, less than 15% of them singletons; the top ten hold about 15%. Study-wide points: Whereas new patients shared roughly 910 public clonotypes, persistent patients shared more, at about 3,000.

The J segment lost 3 bases and the V segment lost 11 bases, leaving 10 bases of the junction unmatched. This CDR3 is 15 amino acids long. The germline gives CDR1 SNHLY, CDR2 FYNNEI. The sample was also reused in another study, on T cells in Graves' hyperthyroidism and ophthalmopathy. That source notes: Graves' hyperthyroidism was deemed stable absent ophthalmopathy progression within 18 months. Median prediction lead before ophthalmopathy onset was six to eight months with the model.

The rearrangement links TRBV2 to TRBJ1-6, with 7 bases aligning to TRBD1. The sequence came from a woman aged 45 to 65 with Graves disease. Specimen: peripheral blood mononuclear cells (PBMCs), collected at new diagnosis, from a patient treated with antithyroid drugs. The CDR3 bases are TGTGCCTCAAAGGAGGGACAGAACTATAATTCACCCCTCCACTTT. Translated: CASKEGQNYNSPLHF.